Listed below are T cell receptor beta chains from one sample, sequenced in a study of T cell responses to AZD1222 COVID-19 vaccine. Clones were sequenced by immunoSEQ multiplex PCR, and TCRdb holds only the in-frame ones, with some missing. This sample has over 110,000 clones, with under 90% found just once. The source material was peripheral blood, sampled 28 days after the second AZD1222 dose. The receptor source for this set is an adult who received the AZD1222 COVID-19 vaccine. Both conserved end residues are part of each CDR3.

J gene	V gene	CDR3 protein
TRBJ1-6	TRBV4-1	CASSQVLGTGLNSPLHF
TRBJ2-7	TRBV5-1	CASSEDVYEQYF
TRBJ2-1	TRBV11-2	CASRPPGTSVYNEQFF
TRBJ2-3	TRBV5-4	CASSLTQGLDTQYF
TRBJ2-1	TRBV2	CASSGTGRHYNEQFF
TRBJ2-2	TRBV5-1	CASNQVSLAGSGELFF
TRBJ1-3	TRBV6-5	CASSYWAQSSGNTIYF
TRBJ1-6	TRBV2	CASSLDRNSYNSPLHF
TRBJ2-3	TRBV5-1	CASSLVAQADTQYF
TRBJ1-4	TRBV2	CASNSQGGATNEKLFF
TRBJ1-1	TRBV28	CASSLGGNTEAFF
TRBJ2-1	TRBV28	CASSFPGGAQNEQFF
TRBJ2-1	TRBV11-2	CASSPNWRREGNEQFF
TRBJ1-2	TRBV4-3	CASSQVAGGLYGYTF
TRBJ1-6	TRBV11-2	CASSWTANSPLHF
TRBJ1-5	TRBV19	CASSISSDRAQHF
TRBJ2-1	TRBV6-1	CASSKAGGRVDEQFF
TRBJ1-2	TRBV5-6	CASSLGGSNYGYTF
TRBJ1-1	TRBV18	CASSPFLLRENTEAFF
TRBJ1-1	TRBV6-6	CASSYLRDTEAFF
TRBJ1-2	TRBV28	CASLRGQTNYGYTF
TRBJ1-6	TRBV7-6	CASSLVEDSYNSPLHF
TRBJ2-1	TRBV18	CASLEERGYNEQFF
TRBJ1-1	TRBV14	CASSQARFNTEAFF
TRBJ1-1	TRBV5-6	CASSFSPGIVTEAFF
TRBJ1-4	TRBV7-9	CASSPLPGGEKLFF
TRBJ1-5	TRBV9	CASSPRALGQPQHF
TRBJ1-1	TRBV2	CASSELSGSLNTEAFF